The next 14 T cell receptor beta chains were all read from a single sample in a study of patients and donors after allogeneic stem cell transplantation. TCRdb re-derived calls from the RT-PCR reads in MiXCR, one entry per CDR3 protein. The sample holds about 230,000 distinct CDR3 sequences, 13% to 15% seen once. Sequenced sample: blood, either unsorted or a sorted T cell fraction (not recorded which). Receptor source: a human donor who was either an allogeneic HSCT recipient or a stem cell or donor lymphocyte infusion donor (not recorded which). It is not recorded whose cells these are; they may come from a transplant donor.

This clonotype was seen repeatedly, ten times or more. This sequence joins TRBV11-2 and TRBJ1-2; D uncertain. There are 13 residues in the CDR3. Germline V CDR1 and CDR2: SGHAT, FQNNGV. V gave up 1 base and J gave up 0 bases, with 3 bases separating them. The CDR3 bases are TGTGCCAGCAGCTTAGGTTCTAACTATGGCTACACCTTC. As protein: CASSLGSNYGYTF.

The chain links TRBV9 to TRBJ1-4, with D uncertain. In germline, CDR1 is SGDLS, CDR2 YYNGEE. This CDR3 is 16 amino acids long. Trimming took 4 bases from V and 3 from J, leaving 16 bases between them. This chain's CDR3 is CASSPNYGVANEKLFF. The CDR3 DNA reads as TGTGCCAGCAGCCCAAATTACGGAGTGGCTAATGAAAAACTGTTTTTT.

CDR3 residues: CASSRGLMNTEAFF. The CDR3 nucleotides read TGTGCCAGCAGTCGCGGACTGATGAACACTGAAGCTTTCTTT. J is TRBJ1-1 and V is TRBV12-3 or TRBV12-4; D is ambiguous. Trimming left V 5 bases short and J 0 bases short, with 10 bases between. The CDR3 extends over 14 amino acids.

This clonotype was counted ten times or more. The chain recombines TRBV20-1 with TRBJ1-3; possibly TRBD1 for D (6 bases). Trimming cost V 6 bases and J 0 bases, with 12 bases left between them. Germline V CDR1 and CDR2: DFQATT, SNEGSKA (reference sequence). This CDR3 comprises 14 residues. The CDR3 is CSATGTFSGNTIYF. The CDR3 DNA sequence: TGCAGTGCCACAGGGACGTTCTCTGGAAACACCATATATTTT.

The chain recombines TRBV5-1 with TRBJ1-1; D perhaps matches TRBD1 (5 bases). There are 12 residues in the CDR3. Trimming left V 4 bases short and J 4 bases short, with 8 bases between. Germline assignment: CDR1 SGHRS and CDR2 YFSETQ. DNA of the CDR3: TGCGCCAGCAGCAGTGGGGCCACTGAAGCTTTCTTT. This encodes CASSSGATEAFF.

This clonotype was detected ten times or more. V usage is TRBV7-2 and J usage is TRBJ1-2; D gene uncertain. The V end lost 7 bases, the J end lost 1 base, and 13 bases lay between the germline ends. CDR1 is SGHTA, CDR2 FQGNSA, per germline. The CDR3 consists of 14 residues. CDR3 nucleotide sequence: TGTGCCAGCAAGGCATCGGGGAATAACTATGGCTACACCTTC. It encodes CASKASGNNYGYTF.

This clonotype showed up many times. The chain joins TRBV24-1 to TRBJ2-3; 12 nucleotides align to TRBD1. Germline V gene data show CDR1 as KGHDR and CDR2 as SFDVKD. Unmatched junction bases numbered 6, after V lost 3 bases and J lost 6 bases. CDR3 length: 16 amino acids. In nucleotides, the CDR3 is TGTGCCACCAGTGATCCACGGGACAGGGGGCTGGATACGCAGTATTTT. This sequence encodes CATSDPRDRGLDTQYF.

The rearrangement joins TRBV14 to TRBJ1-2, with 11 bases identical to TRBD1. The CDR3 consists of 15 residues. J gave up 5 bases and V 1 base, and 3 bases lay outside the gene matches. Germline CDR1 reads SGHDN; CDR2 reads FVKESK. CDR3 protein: CASSQAGTGGYGYTF. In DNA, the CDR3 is TGTGCCAGCAGCCAAGCCGGGACAGGGGGATATGGCTACACCTTC.

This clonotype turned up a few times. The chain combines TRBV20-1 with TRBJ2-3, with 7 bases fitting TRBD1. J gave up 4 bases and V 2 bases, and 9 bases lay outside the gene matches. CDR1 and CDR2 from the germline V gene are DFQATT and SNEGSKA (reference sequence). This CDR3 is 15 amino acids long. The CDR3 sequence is CSARSPGGWADTQYF. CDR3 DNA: TGCAGTGCTAGATCCCCAGGGGGATGGGCAGATACGCAGTATTTT.

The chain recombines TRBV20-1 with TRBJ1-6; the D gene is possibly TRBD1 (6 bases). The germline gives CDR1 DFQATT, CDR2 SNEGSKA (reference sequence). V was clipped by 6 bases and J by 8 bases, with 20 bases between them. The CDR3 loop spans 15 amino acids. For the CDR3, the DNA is TGCAGTGCCCAAGGACCAGGGGCTCATGATTCACCCCTCCACTTT. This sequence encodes CSAQGPGAHDSPLHF.

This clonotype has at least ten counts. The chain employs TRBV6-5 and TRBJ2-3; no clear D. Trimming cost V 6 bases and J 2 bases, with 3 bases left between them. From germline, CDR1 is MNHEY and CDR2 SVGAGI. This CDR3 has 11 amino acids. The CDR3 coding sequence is TGTGCCAGCAGGGCCACAGATACGCAGTATTTT. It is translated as CASRATDTQYF.

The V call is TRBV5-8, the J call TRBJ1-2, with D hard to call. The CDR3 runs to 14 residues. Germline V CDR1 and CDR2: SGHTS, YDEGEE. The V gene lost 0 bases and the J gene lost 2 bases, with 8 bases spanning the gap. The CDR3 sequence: CASSLGAGNYGYTF. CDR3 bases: TGTGCCAGCAGCTTGGGTGCGGGGAACTATGGCTACACCTTC.

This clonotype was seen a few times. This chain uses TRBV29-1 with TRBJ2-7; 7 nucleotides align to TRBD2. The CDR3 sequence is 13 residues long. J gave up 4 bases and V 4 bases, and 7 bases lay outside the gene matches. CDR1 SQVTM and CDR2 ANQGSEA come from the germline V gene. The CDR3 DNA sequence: TGCAGCGTTGGTCGGGGGGTGGAGTACGAGCAGTACTTC. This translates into CSVGRGVEYEQYF.

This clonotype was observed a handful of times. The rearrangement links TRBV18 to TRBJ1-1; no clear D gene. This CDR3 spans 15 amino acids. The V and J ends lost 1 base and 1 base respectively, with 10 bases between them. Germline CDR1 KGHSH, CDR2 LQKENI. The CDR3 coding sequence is TGTGCCAGCTCACCACGGGGTATTGGGAACACTGAAGCTTTCTTT. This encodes CASSPRGIGNTEAFF.